Listed below are T cell receptor beta chains from one sample, sequenced in a study of cytomegalovirus exposure and HLA in healthy donors. The data were produced by immunoSEQ multiplex PCR, yet TCRdb's version contains in-frame clones alone and is incomplete. Of about 120,000 clones listed, around 86% are singletons. The sequencing input was PBMCs. The receptors were gathered from a woman aged 25-40 years in good health and CMV-seronegative. Both conserved end residues are part of each CDR3. Each record gives: D gene, clone size, V gene, J gene, CDR3 protein, CDR3 DNA. A D gene is named only where the DNA matches it firmly. Size is stated for part of the rows, as once, few or many counts, or as a class when the clone is expanded.

-	-	TRBV5-1	TRBJ2-7	CASRIQVSSYEQYF	TGCGCCAGCAGGATACAGGTCTCCTCCTACGAGCAGTACTTC
-	-	TRBV7-9	TRBJ1-2	CASSLSPNYGYTF	TGTGCCAGCAGCCTAAGTCCCAACTATGGCTACACCTTC
-	-	TRBV28	TRBJ2-7	CASSLQASPTYEQYF	TGTGCCAGCAGTTTACAGGCTAGCCCAACCTACGAGCAGTACTTC
TRBD1	few	TRBV27	TRBJ1-2	CASSAARTGMDGYTF	TGTGCCAGCAGTGCGGCCCGGACAGGGATGGACGGCTACACCTTC
-	-	TRBV9	TRBJ2-7	CASSVTGADEQYF	TGTGCCAGCAGCGTAACGGGAGCTGATGAGCAGTACTTC
-	-	TRBV11-3	TRBJ2-7	CASSLIVTGFLYEQYF	TGTGCCAGCAGCTTAATTGTTACAGGGTTTTTGTACGAGCAGTACTTC
TRBD1	once	TRBV29-1	TRBJ2-4	CSAKYRGEGGIQYF	TGCAGCGCTAAATACAGGGGTGAGGGCGGCATTCAGTACTTC
TRBD2	-	TRBV5-1	TRBJ2-1	CASSLGLAGHGAWQFF	TGCGCCAGCAGCTTGGGACTAGCGGGTCATGGAGCGTGGCAGTTCTTC
-	-	TRBV19	TRBJ1-5	CASTPTGFNQPQHF	TGTGCCAGTACCCCGACAGGCTTCAATCAGCCCCAGCATTTT
TRBD1	-	TRBV10-3	TRBJ1-3	CAIKSVDRAGNTIYF	TGTGCCATCAAATCCGTCGACAGGGCTGGAAACACCATATATTTT
TRBD2	-	TRBV7-9	TRBJ2-5	CSSSGRTSSSGRGETQYF	TGTTCCAGCAGCGGGAGGACTAGCTCGTCAGGGAGAGGGGAGACCCAGTACTTC
-	-	TRBV7-2	TRBJ1-5	CASSLRPPRRDNQPQHF	TGTGCCAGCAGCTTAAGGCCCCCAAGGAGGGACAATCAGCCCCAGCATTTT
-	-	TRBV7-9	TRBJ2-3	CASSSREVTDTQYF	TGTGCCAGCAGCTCGAGGGAGGTCACAGATACGCAGTATTTT
-	-	TRBV29-1	TRBJ2-5	CSVEKDRDSQETQYF	TGCAGCGTTGAGAAAGATCGGGACTCCCAAGAGACCCAGTACTTC
-	-	TRBV7-6	TRBJ2-5	CASSPSGRVQETQYF	TGTGCCAGCAGCCCCAGCGGACGGGTCCAAGAGACCCAGTACTTC
TRBD1	-	TRBV11-2	TRBJ2-6	CASSHLTTDRAGANVLTF	TGTGCCAGCAGCCACCTGACAACGGACAGGGCCGGGGCCAACGTCCTGACTTTC
TRBD1	-	TRBV6-5	TRBJ2-2	CASRRQGANTGELFF	TGTGCCAGCAGAAGACAGGGGGCTAACACCGGGGAGCTGTTTTTT
-	once	TRBV10-1	TRBJ1-5	CASSLGPPHNQPQHF	TGCGCCAGCAGTTTGGGGCCCCCCCACAATCAGCCCCAGCATTTT
TRBD1	once	TRBV10-3	TRBJ2-2	CAISEDIWGQGGPGELFF	TGTGCCATCAGTGAGGATATATGGGGACAGGGGGGCCCCGGGGAGCTGTTTTTT
TRBD1	few	TRBV4-1	TRBJ1-2	CASSQVANRGNYGYTF	TGCGCCAGCAGCCAAGTGGCCAACAGGGGGAACTATGGCTACACCTTC
-	-	TRBV5-4	TRBJ2-3	CASSLRRGMAPDTQYF	TGTGCCAGCAGCCTCCGAAGGGGCATGGCCCCAGATACGCAGTATTTT
-	-	TRBV28	TRBJ1-1	CASSFPGLPSAEAFF	TGTGCCAGCAGTTTTCCCGGACTTCCGTCGGCCGAAGCTTTCTTT
TRBD1	-	TRBV10-2	TRBJ2-1	CASSDRDRSYNEQFF	TGCGCCAGCAGTGACCGGGACAGGTCCTACAATGAGCAGTTCTTC
TRBD1	-	TRBV5-6	TRBJ1-1	CASSGDSWNTEAFF	TGTGCCAGCAGCGGGGACAGCTGGAACACTGAAGCTTTCTTT
TRBD1	-	TRBV10-3	TRBJ1-5	CAIRGQVGNQPQHF	TGTGCCATCAGGGGACAGGTAGGCAATCAGCCCCAGCATTTT
-	-	TRBV19	TRBJ2-7	CASSASLGYEQYF	TGTGCCAGTAGTGCCTCTCTAGGCTACGAGCAGTACTTC
-	once	TRBV10-3	TRBJ1-2	CAISYTTMGYTF	TGTGCCATCAGTTACACTACTATGGGCTACACCTTC
-	-	TRBV7-2	TRBJ1-4	CASSPERGGEKLFF	TGTGCCAGCAGCCCGGAAAGGGGGGGGGAAAAACTGTTTTTT
-	-	TRBV5-1	TRBJ1-1	CASSPSGGTEAFF	TGCGCCAGCAGCCCGAGCGGGGGGACTGAAGCTTTCTTT
TRBD2	-	TRBV5-1	TRBJ2-4	CASGAGTSGGLAKNIQYF	TGCGCCAGCGGAGCCGGGACTAGCGGGGGATTAGCCAAAAACATTCAGTACTTC
TRBD1	-	TRBV7-3	TRBJ2-1	CASSLDRENEQFF	TGTGCCAGCAGCTTAGACAGGGAGAATGAGCAGTTCTTC
TRBD2	-	TRBV27	TRBJ2-5	CASSPYTTASGTETQYF	TGTGCCAGCAGCCCATATACGACGGCTAGCGGGACGGAGACCCAGTACTTC
-	-	TRBV6-1	TRBJ1-1	CASSVQPNTEAFF	TGTGCCAGCAGTGTACAGCCAAACACTGAAGCTTTCTTT